What follows are 11 T cell receptor beta chains derived from one specimen sequenced in a study of T cells in Graves' hyperthyroidism and ophthalmopathy. There were TCR beta CDR3 regions amplified from RNA transcripts. HTBI primers were the set used in a first-round RT-PCR of the TCR CDR3. MiXCR, run by TCRdb on the multiplex PCR reads, gives a single entry per CDR3 protein. Of around 300,000 distinct CDR3 sequences listed, about 15% were seen once; the top ten hold approximately 25%. Sequencing used blood. The receptors derive from a woman between 25 and 40 years old with Graves' hyperthyroidism.

This clonotype was found many times. A read error may produce the germline difference seen at one junction end. V and J are TRBV2 and TRBJ2-3; 7 nucleotides match TRBD1. Germline CDR1 is SNHLY and CDR2 is FYNNEI. This CDR3 region has 13 residues. The CDR3 bases are TGTGCCAGCACATCCGACAGGGAGACTACGCACTATTTT. It codes for CASTSDRETTHYF.

This clonotype was counted at least ten times. The chain is built from TRBV6-1 and TRBJ1-1; 8 bases map to TRBD1. This CDR3 has 12 residues. V was pared by 6 bases and J by 8 bases, with 5 bases of the junction left unmatched. Germline assignment: CDR1 MNHNS and CDR2 SASEGT. CDR3 nucleotides: TGTGCCAGCAGCCCTCGACAGGGGGAAGCTTTCTTT. The encoded protein is CASSPRQGEAFF.

This clonotype was picked up many times. V gene TRBV10-1 combines with J gene TRBJ2-1, with TRBD2 identical over 9 bases. Looked up from germline, CDR1 is WNHNN and CDR2 is SYGVQD (reference sequence). This CDR3 region has 17 residues. After removal of 8 bases from V and 0 bases from J, the junction contained 11 bases not matched to a gene. DNA of the CDR3: TGCGCCAGCGGGGATAGCGGGAGACCCGGCTCCTACAATGAGCAGTTCTTC. This sequence encodes CASGDSGRPGSYNEQFF.

This clonotype was counted ten times or more. V and J are TRBV28 and TRBJ2-7; D is uncertain. CDR3 length: 12 residues. Looked up from germline, CDR1 is MDHEN and CDR2 is SYDVKM. The V and J ends lost 6 bases and 2 bases respectively, with 8 bases between them. In nucleotides, the CDR3 is TGTGCCAGCAGCCGAGGAGCCTACGAGCAGTACTTC. Encoded protein: CASSRGAYEQYF.

This clonotype has only a few counts. The chain combines TRBV29-1 with TRBJ2-7; 9 bases align to TRBD1. The CDR3 has 11 amino acids. V lost 5 bases, J lost 5 bases, and 1 base stayed unmatched. CDR1 is SQVTM, CDR2 ANQGSEA, per germline. The CDR3 sequence: CSVNRGHEQYF. As DNA, the CDR3 is TGCAGCGTTAACAGGGGGCACGAGCAGTACTTC.

In its sample, this clonotype was seen many times. V usage is TRBV7-9 and J usage is TRBJ1-2, with 7 bases identical to TRBD1. V gave up 1 base and J gave up 7 bases; unmatched junction bases: 3. The CDR3 runs 13 residues. Germline lookup yields CDR1 SEHNR and CDR2 FQNEAQ (reference sequence). Here the CDR3 DNA reads TGTGCCAGCAGCTTAGGGACAGGAAGTGGCTACACCTTC. It codes for CASSLGTGSGYTF.

Concerning this clonotype itself: Possible read error: a much larger clone is one base away. The chain links TRBV6-5 to TRBJ2-7, with D possibly TRBD1 on 6 matching bases. The CDR3 extends over 14 amino acids. From germline, CDR1 is MNHEY and CDR2 SVGAGI. CDR3 sequence: CTSSYSGRGDEQYF. The CDR3 DNA is TGTACCAGCAGTTACTCAGGCAGGGGCGACGAGCAGTACTTC.

This clonotype was seen a few times. The chain uses TRBV5-6 and TRBJ2-5, with D hard to call. CDR3 length equals 13 residues. Germline CDR1 and CDR2: SGHDT and YYEEEE. Trimming removed 4 bases from V and 14 bases from J, with 21 bases in between. The CDR3 here is CASSQVDGALPYF. Here the CDR3 DNA reads TGTGCCAGCAGCCAGGTGGACGGAGCACTCCCTTACTTC.

In DNA, the CDR3 is TGTGCCAGCAGCCAAGACACCCTCAGAGGGAATGAGCAGTTCTTC. Amino acids: CASSQDTLRGNEQFF. This sequence joins TRBV3-1 and TRBJ2-1, with D perhaps TRBD2 (5 bases). In germline, CDR1 is LGHDT, CDR2 YNNKEL (reference sequence). This CDR3 comprises 15 residues. V lost 0 bases to trimming and J lost 7 bases, with 13 bases between them.

Ten or more counts support this clonotype. CDR3 sequence: CASSPRHSMNTEAFF. The DNA of the CDR3 is TGTGCCAGCAGTCCACGACACAGCATGAACACTGAAGCTTTCTTT. The V call is TRBV6-1, the J call TRBJ1-1; D not resolved. CDR1 and CDR2 (germline): MNHNS, SASEGT. Trimming took 5 bases from V and 0 from J, leaving 13 bases between them. This CDR3 contains 15 residues.

This clonotype was recorded at least ten times. This sequence joins TRBV2 and TRBJ2-4; 7 bases fit TRBD2. V lost 8 bases to trimming and J lost 4 bases; unmatched junction nucleotides: 5. The CDR3 spans 13 residues. Germline V gives CDR1 SNHLY, CDR2 FYNNEI. The CDR3 loop reads CASGREVKNIQYF. The CDR3 nucleotides are TGTGCCAGCGGGAGGGAGGTTAAAAACATTCAGTACTTC.